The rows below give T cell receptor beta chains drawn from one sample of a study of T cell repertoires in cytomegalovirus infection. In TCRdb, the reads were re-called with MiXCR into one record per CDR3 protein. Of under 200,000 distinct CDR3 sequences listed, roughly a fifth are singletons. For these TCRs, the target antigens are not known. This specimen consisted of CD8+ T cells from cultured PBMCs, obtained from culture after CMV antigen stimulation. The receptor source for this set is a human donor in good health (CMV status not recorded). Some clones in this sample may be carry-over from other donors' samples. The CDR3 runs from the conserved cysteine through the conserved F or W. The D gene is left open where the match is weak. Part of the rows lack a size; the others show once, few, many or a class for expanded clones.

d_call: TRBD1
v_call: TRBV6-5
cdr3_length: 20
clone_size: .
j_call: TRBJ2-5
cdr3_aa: CASSYSNPLEGQGTEETQYF
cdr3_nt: TGTGCCAGCAGTTACTCTAACCCCCTCGAGGGACAGGGAACTGAGGAGACCCAGTACTTC

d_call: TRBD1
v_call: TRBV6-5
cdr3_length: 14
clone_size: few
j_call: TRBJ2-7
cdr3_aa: CASSRATGRYEQYF
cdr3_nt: TGTGCCAGCAGCCGCGCGACAGGGCGTTACGAGCAGTACTTC

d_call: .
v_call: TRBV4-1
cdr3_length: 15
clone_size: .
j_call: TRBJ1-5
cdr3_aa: CASSGGGGSNQPQHF
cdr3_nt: TGCGCCAGCAGCGGGGGGGGAGGGAGCAATCAGCCCCAGCATTTT

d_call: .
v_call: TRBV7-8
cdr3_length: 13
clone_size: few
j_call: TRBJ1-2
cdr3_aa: CASSETGSYGYTF
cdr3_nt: TGTGCCAGCAGCGAAACGGGAAGCTATGGCTACACCTTC

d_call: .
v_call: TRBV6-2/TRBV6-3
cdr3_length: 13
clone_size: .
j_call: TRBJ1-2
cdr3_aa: CASSYSLTTVRTF
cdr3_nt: TGTGCCAGCAGTTACTCGCTCACCACCGTTCGGACCTTC

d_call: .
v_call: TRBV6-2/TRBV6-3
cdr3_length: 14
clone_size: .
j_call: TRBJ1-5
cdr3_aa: CASSYVAGDQPQHF
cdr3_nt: TGTGCCAGCAGTTACGTGGCAGGGGATCAGCCCCAGCATTTT

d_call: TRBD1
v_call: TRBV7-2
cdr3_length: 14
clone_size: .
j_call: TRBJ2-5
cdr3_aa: CASSSRQGEETQYF
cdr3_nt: TGTGCCAGCAGCTCTCGACAGGGCGAAGAGACCCAGTACTTC

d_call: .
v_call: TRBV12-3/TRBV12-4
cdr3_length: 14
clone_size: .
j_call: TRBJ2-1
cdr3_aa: CASSRSSSYNEQFF
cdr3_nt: TGTGCCAGCAGTCGGTCGTCCTCCTACAATGAGCAGTTCTTC

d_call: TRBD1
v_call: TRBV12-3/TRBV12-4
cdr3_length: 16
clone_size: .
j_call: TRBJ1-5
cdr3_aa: CASSPYQDRAAQPQHF
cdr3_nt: TGTGCCAGCAGTCCCTACCAAGACAGGGCGGCTCAGCCCCAGCATTTT

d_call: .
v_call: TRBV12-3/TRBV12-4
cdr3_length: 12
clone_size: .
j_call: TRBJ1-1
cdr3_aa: CASSPWETEAFF
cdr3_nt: TGTGCCAGCAGTCCATGGGAAACTGAAGCTTTCTTT

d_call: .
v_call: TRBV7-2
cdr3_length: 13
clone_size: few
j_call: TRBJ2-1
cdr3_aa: CASSPFSLNEQFF
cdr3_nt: TGTGCCAGCAGCCCCTTCAGTCTCAATGAGCAGTTCTTC

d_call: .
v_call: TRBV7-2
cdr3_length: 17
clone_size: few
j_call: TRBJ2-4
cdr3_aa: CASSLDPGIGAKNIQYF
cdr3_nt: TGTGCCAGCAGCTTAGACCCAGGGATTGGGGCCAAAAACATTCAGTACTTC

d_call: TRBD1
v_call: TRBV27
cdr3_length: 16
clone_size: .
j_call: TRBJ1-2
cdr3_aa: CASSSQGQGIWDGYTF
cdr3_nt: TGTGCCAGCAGTTCCCAAGGACAGGGGATATGGGATGGCTACACCTTC

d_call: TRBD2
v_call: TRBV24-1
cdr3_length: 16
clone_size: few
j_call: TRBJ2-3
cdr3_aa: CATSELIAGEADTQYF
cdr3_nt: TGTGCCACCAGTGAGCTAATAGCGGGGGAGGCAGATACGCAGTATTTT

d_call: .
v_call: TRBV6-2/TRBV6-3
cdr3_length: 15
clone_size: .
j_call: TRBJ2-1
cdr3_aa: CASSQGRRSYNEQFF
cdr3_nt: TGTGCCAGCAGTCAGGGGCGGCGCTCCTACAATGAGCAGTTCTTC

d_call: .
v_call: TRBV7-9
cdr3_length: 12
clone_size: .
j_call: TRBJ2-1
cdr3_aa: CASRSQANEQFF
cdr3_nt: TGTGCCAGCCGATCCCAGGCTAATGAGCAGTTCTTC

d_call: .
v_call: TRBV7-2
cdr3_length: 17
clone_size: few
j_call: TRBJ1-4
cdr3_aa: CASSLGSRYLEDEKLFF
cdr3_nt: TGTGCCAGCAGCTTAGGAAGCCGGTACCTCGAGGATGAAAAACTGTTTTTT

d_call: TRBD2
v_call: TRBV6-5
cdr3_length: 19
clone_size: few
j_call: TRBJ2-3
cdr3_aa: CASSPGLAGGLTSTDTQYF
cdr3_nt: TGTGCCAGCAGTCCCGGGCTAGCGGGGGGACTGACTAGCACAGATACGCAGTATTTT

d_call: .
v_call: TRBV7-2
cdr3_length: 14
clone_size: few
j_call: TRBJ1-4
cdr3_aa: CASSSGGFGEKLFF
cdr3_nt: TGTGCCAGCAGCAGCGGGGGGTTCGGTGAAAAACTGTTTTTT

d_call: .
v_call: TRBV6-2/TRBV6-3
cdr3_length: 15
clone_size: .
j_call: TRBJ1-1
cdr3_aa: CASSYRRGVSTEAFF
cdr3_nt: TGTGCCAGCAGTTACCGACGGGGGGTAAGCACTGAAGCTTTCTTT

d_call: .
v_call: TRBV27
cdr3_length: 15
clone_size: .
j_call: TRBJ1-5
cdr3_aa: CASSSGPGLNQPQHF
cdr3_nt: TGTGCCAGCAGTTCGGGTCCAGGCCTCAATCAGCCCCAGCATTTT

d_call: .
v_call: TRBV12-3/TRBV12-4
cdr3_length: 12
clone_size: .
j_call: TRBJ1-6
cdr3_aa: CASSLGTKPLHF
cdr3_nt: TGTGCCAGCAGTTTAGGGACCAAACCCCTCCACTTT